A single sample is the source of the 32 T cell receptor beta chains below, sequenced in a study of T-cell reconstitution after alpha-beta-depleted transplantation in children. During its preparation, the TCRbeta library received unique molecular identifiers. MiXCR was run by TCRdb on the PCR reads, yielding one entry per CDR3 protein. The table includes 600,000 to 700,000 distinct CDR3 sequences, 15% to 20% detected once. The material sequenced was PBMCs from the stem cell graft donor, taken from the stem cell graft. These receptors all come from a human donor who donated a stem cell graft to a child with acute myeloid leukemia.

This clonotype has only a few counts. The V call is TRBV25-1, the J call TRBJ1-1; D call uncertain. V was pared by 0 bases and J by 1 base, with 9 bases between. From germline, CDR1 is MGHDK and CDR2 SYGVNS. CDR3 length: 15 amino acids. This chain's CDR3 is CASSEYGRPNTEAFF. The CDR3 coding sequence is TGTGCCAGCAGTGAATATGGACGGCCGAACACTGAAGCTTTCTTT.

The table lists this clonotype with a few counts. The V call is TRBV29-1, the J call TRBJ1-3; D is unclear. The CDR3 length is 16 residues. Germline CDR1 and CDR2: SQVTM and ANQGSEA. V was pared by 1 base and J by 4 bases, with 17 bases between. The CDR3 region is CSVEASRRDKGNTIYF. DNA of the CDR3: TGCAGCGTTGAAGCCAGCCGGCGCGATAAAGGAAACACCATATATTTT.

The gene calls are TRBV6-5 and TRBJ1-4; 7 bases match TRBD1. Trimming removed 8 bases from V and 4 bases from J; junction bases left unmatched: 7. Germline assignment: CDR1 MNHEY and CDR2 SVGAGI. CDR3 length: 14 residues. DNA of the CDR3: TGTGCCAGCGGAACAGGGGCCATTAATGAAAAACTGTTTTTT. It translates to CASGTGAINEKLFF.

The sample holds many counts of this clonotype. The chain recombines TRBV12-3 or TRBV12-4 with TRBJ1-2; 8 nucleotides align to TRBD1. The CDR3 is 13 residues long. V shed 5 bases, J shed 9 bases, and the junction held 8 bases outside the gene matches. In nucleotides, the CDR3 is TGTGCCAGCAGTCCACGACAGGGGAGCAGCTACACCTTC. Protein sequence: CASSPRQGSSYTF.

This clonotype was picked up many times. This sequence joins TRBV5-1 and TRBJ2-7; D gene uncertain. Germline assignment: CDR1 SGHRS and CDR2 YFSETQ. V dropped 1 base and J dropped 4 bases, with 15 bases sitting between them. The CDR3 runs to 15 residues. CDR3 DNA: TGCGCCAGCAGCTTGACCCAGACGCAAACTTACGAGCAGTACTTC. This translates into CASSLTQTQTYEQYF. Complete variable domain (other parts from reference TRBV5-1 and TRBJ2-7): KAGVTQTPRYLIKTRGQQVTLSCSPISGHRSVSWYQQTPGQGLQFLFEYFSETQRNKGNFPGRFSGRQFSNSRSEMNVSTLELGDSALYLCASSLTQTQTYEQYFGPGTRLTVT.

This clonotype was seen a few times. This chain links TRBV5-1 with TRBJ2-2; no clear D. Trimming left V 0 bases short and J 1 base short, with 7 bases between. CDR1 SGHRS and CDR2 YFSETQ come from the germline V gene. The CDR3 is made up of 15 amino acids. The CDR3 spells CASSLGWGNTGELFF. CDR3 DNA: TGCGCCAGCAGCTTGGGATGGGGGAACACCGGGGAGCTGTTTTTT.

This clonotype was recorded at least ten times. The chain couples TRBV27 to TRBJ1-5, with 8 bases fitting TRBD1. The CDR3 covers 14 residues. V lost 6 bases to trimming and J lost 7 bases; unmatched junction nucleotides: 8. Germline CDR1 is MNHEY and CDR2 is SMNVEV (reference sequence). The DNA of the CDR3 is TGTGCCAGCAGCCCTGGGACAGGACGGCAGCCCCAGCATTTT. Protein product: CASSPGTGRQPQHF.

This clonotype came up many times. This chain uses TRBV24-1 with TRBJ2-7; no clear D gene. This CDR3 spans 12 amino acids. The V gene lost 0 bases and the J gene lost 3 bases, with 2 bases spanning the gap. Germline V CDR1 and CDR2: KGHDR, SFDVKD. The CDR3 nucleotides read TGTGCCACCAGTGATTTGGGCTACGAGCAGTACTTC. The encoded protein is CATSDLGYEQYF.

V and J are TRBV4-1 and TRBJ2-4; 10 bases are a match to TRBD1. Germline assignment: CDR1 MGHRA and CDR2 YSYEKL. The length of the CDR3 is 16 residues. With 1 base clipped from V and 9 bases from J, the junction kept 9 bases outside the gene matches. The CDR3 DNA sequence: TGCGCCAGCAGCCAAGGCTCTGGGACAGGGGCAGTCATTCAGTACTTC. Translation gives CASSQGSGTGAVIQYF.

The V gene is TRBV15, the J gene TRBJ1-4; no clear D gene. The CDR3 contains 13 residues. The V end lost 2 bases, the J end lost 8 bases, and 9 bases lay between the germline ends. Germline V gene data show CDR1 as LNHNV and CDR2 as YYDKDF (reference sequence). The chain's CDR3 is CATSRRKVEKLFF. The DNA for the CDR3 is TGTGCCACCAGCAGAAGGAAAGTAGAAAAACTGTTTTTT.

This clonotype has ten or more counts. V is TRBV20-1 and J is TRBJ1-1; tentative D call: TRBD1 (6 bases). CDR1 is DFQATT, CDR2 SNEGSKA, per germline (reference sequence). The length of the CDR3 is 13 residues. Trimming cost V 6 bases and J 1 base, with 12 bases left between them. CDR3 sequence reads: CSASQGPNTEAFF. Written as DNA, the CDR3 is TGCAGTGCGTCACAGGGCCCGAACACTGAAGCTTTCTTT.

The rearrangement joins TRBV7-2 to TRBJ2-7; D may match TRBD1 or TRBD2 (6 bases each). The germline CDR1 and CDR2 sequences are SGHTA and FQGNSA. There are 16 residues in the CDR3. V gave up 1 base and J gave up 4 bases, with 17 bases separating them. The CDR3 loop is CASSLVGGTPRYEQYV. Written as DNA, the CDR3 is TGTGCCAGCAGCTTAGTAGGGGGGACGCCCAGGTACGAGCAGTACGTC.

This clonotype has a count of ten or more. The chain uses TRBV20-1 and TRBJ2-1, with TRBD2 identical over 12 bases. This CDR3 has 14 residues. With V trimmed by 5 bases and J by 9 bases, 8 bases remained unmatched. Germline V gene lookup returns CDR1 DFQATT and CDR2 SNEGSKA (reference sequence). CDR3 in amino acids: CSAPLAGGLSEQFF. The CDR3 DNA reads TGCAGTGCTCCTCTAGCGGGGGGGCTCAGTGAGCAGTTCTTC.

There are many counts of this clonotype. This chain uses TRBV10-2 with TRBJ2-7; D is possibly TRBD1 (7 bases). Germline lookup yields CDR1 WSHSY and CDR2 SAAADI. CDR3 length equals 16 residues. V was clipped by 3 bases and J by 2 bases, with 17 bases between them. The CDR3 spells CASSDTGGGRTYEQYV. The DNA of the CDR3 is TGCGCCAGCAGTGATACCGGAGGGGGCAGGACCTACGAGCAGTACGTC.

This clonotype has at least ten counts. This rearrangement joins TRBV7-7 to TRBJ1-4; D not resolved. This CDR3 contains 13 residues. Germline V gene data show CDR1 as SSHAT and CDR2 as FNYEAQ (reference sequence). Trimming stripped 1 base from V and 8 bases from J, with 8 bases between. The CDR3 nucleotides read TGTGCCAGCAGCTTAGACTTGAAGGAAAAACTGTTTTTT. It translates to CASSLDLKEKLFF. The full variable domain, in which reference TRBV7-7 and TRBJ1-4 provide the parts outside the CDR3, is GAGVSQSPRYKVTKRGQDVTLRCDPISSHATLYWYQQALGQGPEFLTYFNYEAQPDKSGLPSDRFSAERPEGSISTLTIQRTEQRDSAMYRCASSLDLKEKLFFGSGTQLSVL.

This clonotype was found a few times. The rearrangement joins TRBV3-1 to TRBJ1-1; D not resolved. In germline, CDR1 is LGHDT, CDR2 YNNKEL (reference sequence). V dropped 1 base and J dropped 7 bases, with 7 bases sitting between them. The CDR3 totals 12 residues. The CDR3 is CASSQGTNEAFF. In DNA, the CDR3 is TGTGCCAGCAGCCAAGGGACTAATGAAGCTTTCTTT.

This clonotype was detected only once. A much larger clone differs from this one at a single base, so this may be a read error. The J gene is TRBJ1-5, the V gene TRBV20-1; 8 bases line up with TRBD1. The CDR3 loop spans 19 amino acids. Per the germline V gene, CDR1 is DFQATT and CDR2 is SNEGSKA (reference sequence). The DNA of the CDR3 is TGCTGTGCTAGAGAGAGGGCAGGGGGCTACCCACAAGTGGATCAGCCCCAGCATTTT. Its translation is CCARERAGGYPQVDQPQHF.

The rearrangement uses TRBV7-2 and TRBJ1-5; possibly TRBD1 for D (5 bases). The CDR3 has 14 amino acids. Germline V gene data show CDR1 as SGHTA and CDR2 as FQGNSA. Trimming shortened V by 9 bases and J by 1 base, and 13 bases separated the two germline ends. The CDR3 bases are TGTGCCAGTCGGTGGGGCGGGAGCAATCAGCCCCAGCATTTT. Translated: CASRWGGSNQPQHF. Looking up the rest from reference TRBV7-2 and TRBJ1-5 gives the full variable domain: GAGVSQSPSNKVTEKGKDVELRCDPISGHTALYWYRQSLGQGLEFLIYFQGNSAPDKSGLPSDRFSAERTGGSVSTLTIQRTQQEDSAVYLCASRWGGSNQPQHFGDGTRLSIL.

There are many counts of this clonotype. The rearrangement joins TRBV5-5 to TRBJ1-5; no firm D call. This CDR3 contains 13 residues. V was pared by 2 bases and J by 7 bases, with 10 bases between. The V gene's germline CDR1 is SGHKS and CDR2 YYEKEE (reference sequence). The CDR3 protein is CASSFAIGQPQHF. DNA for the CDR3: TGTGCCAGCAGCTTTGCGATAGGGCAGCCCCAGCATTTT.

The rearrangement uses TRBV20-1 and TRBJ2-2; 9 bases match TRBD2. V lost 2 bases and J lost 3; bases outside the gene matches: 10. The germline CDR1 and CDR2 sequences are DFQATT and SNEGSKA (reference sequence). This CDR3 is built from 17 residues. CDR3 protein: CSARTKRGALHTGELFF. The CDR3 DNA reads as TGCAGTGCTAGAACCAAGCGGGGGGCCCTGCACACCGGGGAGCTGTTTTTT.

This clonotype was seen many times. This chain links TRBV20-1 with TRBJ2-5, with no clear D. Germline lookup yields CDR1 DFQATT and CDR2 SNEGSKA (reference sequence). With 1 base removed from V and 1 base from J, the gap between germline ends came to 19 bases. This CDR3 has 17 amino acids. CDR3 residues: CSARVRTGFWAQETQYF. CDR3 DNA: TGCAGTGCTAGAGTTCGGACGGGCTTCTGGGCCCAAGAGACCCAGTACTTC.

As DNA, the CDR3 is TGTGCCAGCAGTTCACCGGGACAGACGACTGGAAACACCATATATTTT. This sequence encodes CASSSPGQTTGNTIYF. The V call is TRBV12-3 or TRBV12-4, the J call TRBJ1-3; TRBD1 aligns across 7 bases. The CDR3 loop spans 16 amino acids. The J segment lost 2 bases and the V segment lost 4 bases, leaving 8 bases of the junction unmatched.

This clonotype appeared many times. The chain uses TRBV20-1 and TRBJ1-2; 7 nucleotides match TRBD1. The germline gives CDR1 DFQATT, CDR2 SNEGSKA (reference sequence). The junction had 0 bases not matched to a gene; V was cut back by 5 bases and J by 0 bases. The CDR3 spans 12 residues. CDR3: CSAGTANYGYTF. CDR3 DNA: TGCAGTGCTGGGACAGCTAACTATGGCTACACCTTC.

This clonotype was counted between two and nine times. DNA for the CDR3: TGTGCCAGCAGAACGGACAGGGGGGACTATGGCTACACCTTC. Translated: CASRTDRGDYGYTF. The V gene is TRBV12-3 or TRBV12-4, the J gene TRBJ1-2, with 10 bases lining up with TRBD1. J was trimmed by 3 bases and V by 6 bases; bases with no gene match: 4. The CDR3 spans 14 residues.

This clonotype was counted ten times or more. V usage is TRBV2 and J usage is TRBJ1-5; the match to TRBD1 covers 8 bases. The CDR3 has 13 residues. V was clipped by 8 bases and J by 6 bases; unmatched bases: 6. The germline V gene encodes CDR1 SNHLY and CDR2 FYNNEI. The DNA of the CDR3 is TGTGCCAGCCGGACAGGGCCCCCTCAGCCCCAGCATTTT. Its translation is CASRTGPPQPQHF.

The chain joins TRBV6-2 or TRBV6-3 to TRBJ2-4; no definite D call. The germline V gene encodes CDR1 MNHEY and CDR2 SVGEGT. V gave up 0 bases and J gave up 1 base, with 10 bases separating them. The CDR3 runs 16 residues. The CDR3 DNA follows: TGTGCCAGCAGTTACTCTGGGGAACGGGCCAAAAACATTCAGTACTTC. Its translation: CASSYSGERAKNIQYF.

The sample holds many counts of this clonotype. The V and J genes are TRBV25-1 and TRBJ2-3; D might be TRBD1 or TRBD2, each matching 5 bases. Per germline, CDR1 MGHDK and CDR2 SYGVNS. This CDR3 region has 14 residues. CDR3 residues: CPLGVARPEDTQYF. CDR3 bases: TGTCCCCTAGGGGTAGCGCGCCCCGAAGATACGCAGTATTTT.

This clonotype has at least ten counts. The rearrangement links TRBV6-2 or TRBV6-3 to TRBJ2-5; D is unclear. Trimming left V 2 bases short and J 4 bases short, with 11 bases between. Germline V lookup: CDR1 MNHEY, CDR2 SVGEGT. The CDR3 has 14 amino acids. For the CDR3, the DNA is TGTGCCAGCAGTTACGCGGTCTTGGGAGAGACCCAGTACTTC. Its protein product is CASSYAVLGETQYF.

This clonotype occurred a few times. The CDR3 DNA is TGTGCCAGCACCCCTAGGCTAGCGGGGAACACTTTGTACACCGGGGAGCTGTTTTTT. This sequence encodes CASTPRLAGNTLYTGELFF. The V call is TRBV12-3 or TRBV12-4, the J call TRBJ2-2; 9 bases map to TRBD2. J lost 3 bases, V lost 7 bases, and 18 bases had no gene match. CDR3 length: 19 residues.

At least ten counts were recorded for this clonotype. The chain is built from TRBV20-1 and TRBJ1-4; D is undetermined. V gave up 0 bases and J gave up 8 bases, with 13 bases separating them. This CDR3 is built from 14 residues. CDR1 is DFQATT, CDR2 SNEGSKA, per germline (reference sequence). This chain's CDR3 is CSARDPAGYEKLFF. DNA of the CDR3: TGCAGTGCTAGAGATCCCGCGGGATACGAAAAACTGTTTTTT.

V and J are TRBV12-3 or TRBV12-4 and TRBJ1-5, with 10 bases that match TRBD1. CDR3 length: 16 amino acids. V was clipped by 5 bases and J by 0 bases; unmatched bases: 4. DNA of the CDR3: TGTGCCAGCAGTCGGACAGGGGGTTATAGCAATCAGCCCCAGCATTTT. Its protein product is CASSRTGGYSNQPQHF.

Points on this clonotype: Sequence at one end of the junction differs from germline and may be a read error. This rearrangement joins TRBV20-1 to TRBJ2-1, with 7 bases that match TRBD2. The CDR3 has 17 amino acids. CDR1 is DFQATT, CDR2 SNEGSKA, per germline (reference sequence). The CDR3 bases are TGCTGTGCTAGAGATGTTCGGGGGGAGCACTCCTACAATGAGCAGTTCTTC. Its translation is CCARDVRGEHSYNEQFF.